These T cell receptor beta chains were read from a single sample in a study of blood T cell repertoires in COVID-19. Produced via immunoSEQ multiplex PCR; TCRdb's table is partial and in-frame only. The repertoire includes more than 95,000 clones, roughly 76% of them detected once, and 8% to 9.5% sits in the top ten. The source material was peripheral blood. The receptor source for this set is a woman aged 70-85 years with acute or convalescent COVID-19. Both conserved end residues are part of each CDR3. The D gene is left open where the match is weak. The listing skips clone size in some rows; elsewhere it reads once, few, many or a size class.

j_call clone_size d_call v_call cdr3_nt cdr3_aa
TRBJ1-4 . . TRBV4-3 TGCGCCAGCAGCCAAGACATCGGGGGGACAACCCTAAATGAAAAACTGTTTTTT CASSQDIGGTTLNEKLFF
TRBJ1-5 . . TRBV19 TGTGCCAGTAGTCAGGCAGCGGCTCAGCCCCAGCATTTT CASSQAAAQPQHF
TRBJ2-5 once TRBD2 TRBV3-1/TRBV3-2 TGTGCCAGCAGCCATCTCGGGAGGGAAGAGACCCAGTACTTC CASSHLGREETQYF
TRBJ2-6 . . TRBV7-2 TGTGCCAGCAGCTTTTATGGCGGGACAGCCAGTTCTGGGGCCAACGTCCTGACTTTC CASSFYGGTASSGANVLTF
TRBJ1-1 . TRBD1 TRBV19 TGTGCCAGTAGCTGGGACAGCCCGCCAACTGAAGCTTTCTTT CASSWDSPPTEAFF
TRBJ1-1 . TRBD1 TRBV11-2 TGTGCCAGCAGCTTAATCCAGGGGGCAATTGAAGCTTTCTTT CASSLIQGAIEAFF
TRBJ1-1 . TRBD1 TRBV6-5 TGTGCCAGCAGTTTAACCGGGACAGCGAACACTGAAGCTTTCTTT CASSLTGTANTEAFF
TRBJ2-1 . TRBD2 TRBV6-4 TGTGCCAGCAGCGACGCGGGACTAGCGCCCTCATCCTACAATGAGCAGTTCTTC CASSDAGLAPSSYNEQFF
TRBJ2-5 few . TRBV5-4 TGTGCCAGCAGCTTGTCGGTGGCTAGCGAACAAGAGACCCAGTACTTC CASSLSVASEQETQYF
TRBJ2-2 . . TRBV5-5 TGTGCCAGCAGCAGGGACACGAACACCGGGGAGCTGTTTTTT CASSRDTNTGELFF
TRBJ2-5 . . TRBV18 TGTGCCAGCTCACCTGTCCAGGGGCATTGGAAAGAGACCCAGTACTTC CASSPVQGHWKETQYF
TRBJ1-5 . . TRBV6-2/TRBV6-3 TGTGCCAGCAGTCCCAGACAGAACTACTTAGGGGCCCAGCATTTT CASSPRQNYLGAQHF
TRBJ1-1 . . TRBV9 TGTGCCAGCAGCGTAGCGGAGGGCCCCAGTCCTTCTTTT CASSVAEGPSPSF
TRBJ2-3 . . TRBV4-1 TGCGCCAGCAGCCAAGGGGGCGCGGGGTCTAGCACAGATACGCAGTATTTT CASSQGGAGSSTDTQYF
TRBJ1-5 . TRBD1 TRBV19 TGTGCCAGTTCGACAGGGAGAAGCAATCAGCCCCAGCATTTT CASSTGRSNQPQHF
TRBJ2-5 . TRBD2 TRBV10-2 TGCGCCAGCAAGGCCGCCGGCGGGGGGCAAGAGACCCAGTACTTC CASKAAGGGQETQYF
TRBJ1-1 . TRBD1 TRBV28 TGTGCCAGCAGTCCCCGGGACAGGGTTTTTCGAGGAGCTTTCTTT CASSPRDRVFRGAFF
TRBJ2-7 . . TRBV27 TGTGCCAGCAGCCTCGACAGATTTTCCTACGAGCAGTACTTC CASSLDRFSYEQYF
TRBJ2-5 . TRBD2 TRBV7-9 TGTGCCAGCAGCTTAGGAGTAGCGGGGCCACCATTGGAGACCCAGTACTTC CASSLGVAGPPLETQYF
TRBJ1-1 . . TRBV9 TGTGCCAGCAGCGTAGGGACCGGACGGGGTGAAGCTTTCTTT CASSVGTGRGEAFF
TRBJ1-5 . TRBD1 TRBV19 TGTGCCAGTCGAAACGACAGGGGAGAAGGCAATCAGCCCCAGCATTTT CASRNDRGEGNQPQHF
TRBJ2-7 . TRBD2 TRBV29-1 TGCAGCGTTCACGGACTAGCGGGAGGGCCTTCGAGCTCCTACGAGCAGTACTTC CSVHGLAGGPSSSYEQYF
TRBJ2-7 . TRBD1 TRBV18 TGTGCCAGCTCACTAGGGAGACAGGGGCACTCCTACGAGCAGTACTTC CASSLGRQGHSYEQYF
TRBJ1-5 few . TRBV18 TGTGCCAGCTCAGTTGGACAGAATCAGCCCCAGCATTTT CASSVGQNQPQHF
TRBJ1-4 . TRBD1 TRBV5-4 TGTGCCAGCAGCGTGGGACAGATTAATGAAAAACTGTTTTTT CASSVGQINEKLFF
TRBJ2-1 many TRBD2 TRBV7-2 TGTGCCAGCAGCGTAACTAGCGGGGGCTACAATGAGCAGTTCTTC CASSVTSGGYNEQFF
TRBJ1-6 . TRBD1 TRBV10-3 TGTGCCAGCGCAGGGGGGAGCTCCTATAATTCACCCCTCCACTTT CASAGGSSYNSPLHF
TRBJ2-3 . TRBD2 TRBV15 TGTGCCACCAGCAGAGGAACTAGCGGGAGGCGGGCCGGAGATACGCAGTATTTT CATSRGTSGRRAGDTQYF
TRBJ1-3 . . TRBV4-1 TGCGCCAGCAGCCAATTCGGGTTGTCTGGAAACACCATATATTTT CASSQFGLSGNTIYF
TRBJ2-1 . TRBD2 TRBV7-2 TGTGCCAGCAGCTCTAGCGGGAGCGGCATGCAGTTCTTC CASSSSGSGMQFF
TRBJ2-7 . . TRBV9 TGTGCCAGCAGCCCATCCCCGGACAGTCTTGTCGAGCAGTACTTC CASSPSPDSLVEQYF
TRBJ1-3 . TRBD1 TRBV6-5 TGTGCCAGCAGTTACGGACAGGGTGCCGGAAACACCATATATTTT CASSYGQGAGNTIYF
TRBJ2-7 . . TRBV7-8 TGTGCCAGCAGCCCGGAACAGGGTTCGAACGAGCAGTACTTC CASSPEQGSNEQYF
TRBJ2-6 . TRBD2 TRBV7-9 TGTGCCAGCAGCTTACGGGATAGCGGGGGGAGCTCTGGGGCCAACGTCCTGACTTTC CASSLRDSGGSSGANVLTF
TRBJ2-5 . . TRBV16 TGTGCCAGCAGCCCCCCGGGGGTTCGGAAGACCCAGTACTTC CASSPPGVRKTQYF
TRBJ1-4 . TRBD1 TRBV28 TGTGCCAGCAGTCAGCTCAAGACAGGGGTTGAGGAAAAACTGTTTTTT CASSQLKTGVEEKLFF
TRBJ1-6 . . TRBV27 TGTGCCAGCAGTAAATGGGACTCCGGAACGTCCCTCCACTTT CASSKWDSGTSLHF
TRBJ1-1 once . TRBV3-1/TRBV3-2 TGTGCCAGCAGCCAAGCAGAACAGCTCCACACTGAAGCTTTCTTT CASSQAEQLHTEAFF
TRBJ2-2 . . TRBV4-3 TGCGCCAGCAGCCAAGTTAGGGGTACCGGGGAGCTGTTTTTT CASSQVRGTGELFF
TRBJ2-4 . TRBD2 TRBV6-5 TGTGCCAGCAGTTACTCGCTAGCGGGAGGCAAAAACATTCAGTACTTC CASSYSLAGGKNIQYF
TRBJ1-5 . . TRBV10-3 TGTGCCATCAGTGAGTCGGGTAGCAGCGGCCAGCCCCAGCATTTT CAISESGSSGQPQHF
TRBJ2-3 . TRBD1 TRBV7-3 TGTGCCAGCAGCGCCCGGACAGGGGGGGATACGCAGTATTTT CASSARTGGDTQYF
TRBJ2-5 . . TRBV21-1 TGTGCCAGCAGCAAAGTCAAGGGGCGGGAGGTAGAGACCCAGTACTTC CASSKVKGREVETQYF
TRBJ1-1 . . TRBV7-9 TGTGCCAGCAGCTTAGCGCTTGATAAAGTGGGGCTGAACACTGAAGCTTTCTTT CASSLALDKVGLNTEAFF
TRBJ2-2 once . TRBV4-3 TGCGCCAGCAGCCACCCCGGAGGTGGGGAGCTGTTTTTT CASSHPGGGELFF
TRBJ1-6 . TRBD1 TRBV6-1 TGTGCCAGCAGTGAACCAGTCAGGGGGCAGGTGAATTCACCCCTCCACTTT CASSEPVRGQVNSPLHF
TRBJ2-1 . TRBD2 TRBV28 TGTGCCAGCAGTATACTAGCGGGAGTGGGCGGTGAGCAGTTCTTC CASSILAGVGGEQFF
TRBJ2-5 . . TRBV2 TGTGCCAGCAGGAACCCCGGGCAAGAGACCCAGTACTTC CASRNPGQETQYF
TRBJ2-6 . TRBD1 TRBV5-6 TGTGCCAGCAGCTTGGCGGGACAGCATTTAGCTGGGGCCAACGTCCTGACTTTC CASSLAGQHLAGANVLTF
TRBJ2-5 . . TRBV15 TGTGCCACCAGCAGAGGCCAGGTCGGGGAAGAGACCCAGTACTTC CATSRGQVGEETQYF
TRBJ1-1 . . TRBV19 TGTGCCAGTAGCCTCCACGGCCCGGGCACTGAAGCTTTCTTT CASSLHGPGTEAFF
TRBJ2-1 . . TRBV7-2 TGTGCCAGCAGCTTCTATATTAGCTCCTACAATGAGCAGTTCTTC CASSFYISSYNEQFF
TRBJ2-1 . TRBD2 TRBV5-1 TGCGCCAGCAGCTCGGGTCCGGGGGGCTCCTACAATGAGCAGTTCTTC CASSSGPGGSYNEQFF
TRBJ1-1 . . TRBV12-3/TRBV12-4 TGTGCCAGCTCCGGGAGGAACACTGAAGCTTTCTTT CASSGRNTEAFF
TRBJ1-4 . TRBD1 TRBV5-6 TGTGCCAGCAGCGCCCGGACAGGGGTTAATGAAAAACTGTTTTTT CASSARTGVNEKLFF
TRBJ1-1 . . TRBV5-1 TGCGCCAGCAGCTTGGACGGGGTTGGGGAAGCTTTCTTT CASSLDGVGEAFF
TRBJ2-2 . TRBD1 TRBV28 TGTGCCAGCAGAACCCCGGGACAGGGGGCCGGGGAGCTGTTTTTT CASRTPGQGAGELFF